This T cell receptor (beta chain) is drawn from a study of beta chain features in type 1 diabetes (dated by TCRdb to the late 2010s). For the study in its entirety: No differences in mean age, gender distribution, total cell number or subset yield were found between patients and healthy donors. Whereas all 28 donors provided naive and central memory subsets, regulatory and stem cell-like memory subsets were isolated from just 8 patients and roughly 8 healthy donors. In the study, TCRB repertoires of sorted circulating CD4+ T cell subsets from recently diagnosed type 1 diabetes patients were compared with those of matched healthy donors. A total of some 110 million sorted cells were examined across all samples, and a strong correlation was observed between cell number per subset and RNA yield.

The entire amount of isolated RNA was reverse transcribed using the High Capacity cDNA Reverse Transcription Kit, so the sequenced TCRB transcripts were expressed ones. Naive, central memory and regulatory T cell samples underwent deep immunoSEQ sequencing, averaging approximately 3.5 million total reads per sample. Sorted cells were lysed in RLT buffer and RNA was extracted with DNase-treated RNeasy Micro or Mini kits, depending on cell number. Each cell subset was processed separately to prevent cross-contamination, with patient and healthy donor samples processed together. TCRB sequences were amplified from cDNA with the immunoSEQ multiplex PCR, producing 87-bp fragments spanning the CDR3 region. Sequencing of the amplicons was done on the Illumina HiSeq platform. As for the original processing: Synthetic template baselines were used to correct PCR bias computationally, reads within Hamming distance 2 were collapsed, and singletons that could not be merged were discarded. Reads were aligned to IMGT to assign V, D and J genes, CDR3 length, and insertions or deletions at six rearrangement sites. Within each subset, clonotype counts were normalized to sorted cell number, and only after that were true diversity and Gini coefficients computed with the tcR R package. The overlap coefficient, calculated on TCRB nucleotide sequences, was used to measure repertoire sharing. Out-of-frame TCRB sequences from naive cells were analyzed to stand in for the pre-selection repertoire. As stored in TCRdb, this immuneACCESS dataset retains in-frame rearrangements with V and J assigned. A fraction of the clones does not appear; measured against another copy, unresolved V genes explain less than half of the discrepancy, and the remainder lacks a known reason. Clonal size and the V and J genes are those of that table, whereas D and trimming came from the DNA. The sample table shows a few hundred thousand clones, and 9.6% are seen once. The top ten constitute 0.03% to 0.04% of the sample.

Each donor gave one peripheral blood draw, averaging roughly 100 mL, which was collected into heparinised tubes. A BD FACSAria II and a panel including CD45RO, CCR7, CD25, CD127, CD95 and CD27 were used to sort naive, central memory, regulatory and stem cell-like memory CD4+ T cells. Every sorted population had a purity above 95%. PBMCs were separated immediately by Lymphoprep density gradient centrifugation and were stained directly, without being cultured. So that batch effects would be minimized, each experiment stained and sorted samples in pairs, pairing one healthy donor with one patient. The table lists this clone with a few counts. Its antigen is unknown. Qualities for individual bases were not recorded, and no much larger clone is one base off. Broad study findings and their caveats: Because small numbers of individuals were included in the HLA sub-analyses, any influence of HLA type on TCRB rearrangement was left unresolved. At VDJ recombination sites, type 1 diabetes patients had fewer insertions and more deleted nucleotides, which implies abnormalities in thymic rearrangement. Naive, central memory and regulatory TCRB repertoires appeared more similar among patients than among healthy donors. Shorter templates might have been favored by PCR, but patient and control samples were amplified and corrected together, so both groups would have been affected equally by any skew. Type 1 diabetes patients showed a moderate but significant shortening of TCRB CDR3 length in all four CD4+ subsets. Because cDNA was sequenced instead of genomic DNA, highly expressing activated cells could be over-represented, though the groups showed no difference in activation or CD3 levels.

Sample: naive CD4+ T cells from blood. The cell subset or site label here, explained by the study, means: true naive CD4+ T cells. The receptor was isolated from a woman aged 18-29 years in good health.

The CDR3 amino acid sequence is: CASSLVSFAGELFF. The nucleotides are TGTGCCAGCAGCTTAGTGTCGTTCGCCGGGGAGCTGTTTTTT. The receptor chain draws on TRBV11-2 and TRBJ2-2, with no confident D gene call. Including the terminal cysteine and phenylalanine, the CDR3 comprises 14 residues. Only the CDR3 DNA is retained, 42 bases long and in frame from the first base. Taken from the germline V gene, the CDR1 and CDR2 loops are SGHAT and FQNNGV. Between the V and J ends, shortened by 1 base and 6 bases respectively, the junction contains 9 bases.